This record concerns one T cell receptor beta chain sequence. The sample originates from a study of blood T cell repertoires in COVID-19. Looking at the study overall: Spain, Italy and the United States supplied samples that represented acute and convalescent COVID-19. Sources were T cells, B-cell-depleted T cells, or PBMCs; the material itself was cDNA or gDNA.

In the study's own analysis: Quantification of nucleated cells was approximated via reference gene primer amplification. Only in-frame clones appear in the TCRdb table, and some are missing; sequencing was by immunoSEQ multiplex PCR. V and J calls and clone size are those listed in that table; D and trimming were worked out from the DNA. In the table there are roughly 70,000 clones, roughly 80% of which are singletons. CDR1 and CDR2 from the germline V gene are SGHAT and FQNNGV. The CDR3 has 16 residues. The V gene end was trimmed by 5 bases and the J gene end by 4 bases; junction bases not matched to a gene: 9.

The clonotype originates from a woman aged 55-75 years with acute or convalescent COVID-19. Material: peripheral blood. This chain links TRBV11-2 with TRBJ1-4, with 8 bases matching TRBD1. The CDR3 coding sequence is TGTGCCAGCAGCCGAACCTCAGGGGGCATTAATGAAAAACTGTTTTTT. Residues: CASSRTSGGINEKLFF.